This T cell receptor beta chain is from a study of T cell responses to AZD1222 COVID-19 vaccine. Regarding this clone: The antigen remains undetermined.

Data came from immunoSEQ multiplex PCR; TCRdb stores just in-frame clones and leaves some out. Of about 140,000 clones listed, about 89% were seen once; the top ten hold over 2.5%. Study-wide findings and caveats: Nearly half of spike-specific TCRs reportedly target variant regions that are unmutated in the B.1.351 and B.1.1.7 variants.

Germline V lookup: CDR1 SGDLS, CDR2 YYNGEE. The CDR3 totals 16 residues. Trimming stripped 0 bases from V and 5 bases from J, with 17 bases between. Source: peripheral blood, taken on day 0 of AZD1222 vaccination. The TCR was taken from an adult in good health. J is TRBJ2-5 and V is TRBV9; D unresolved. The CDR3 DNA reads TGTGCCAGCAGCGTAGGGGTAGCATCGAAAGGGGAGACCCAGTACTTC. Encoded protein: CASSVGVASKGETQYF. The full variable domain, rest sourced from reference TRBV9 and TRBJ2-5, is DSGVTQTPKHLITATGQRVTLRCSPRSGDLSVYWYQQSLDQGLQFLIQYYNGEERAKGNILERFSAQQFPDLHSELNLSSLELGDSALYFCASSVGVASKGETQYFGPGTRLLVL.